This TCR beta chain was retrieved from a study of T cell responses to AZD1222 COVID-19 vaccine. Looking at the study overall: Pooled in the analysis were second doses at about 4 or about 12 weeks.

A note on this clone: What it recognizes is unknown.

Study-wide findings and caveats: A mostly white British donor set with more females was recruited, and clonal diversity was possibly underestimated. Two AZD1222 doses significantly raised spike-specific TCR breadth and depth over controls.

This table comes from immunoSEQ multiplex PCR, and its TCRdb copy is limited to in-frame clones, with some not included. The repertoire consists of around 92,000 clones, with approximately 90% occurring once and the leading ten covering 22%. CDR3 length: 13 amino acids. Trimming took off 7 bases at V and 0 bases at J, with 12 bases between the two ends. Germline V gene sequence: CDR1 SQVTM, CDR2 ANQGSEA. This receptor was identified in an adult in good health. The starting material was peripheral blood, obtained on day 0 of AZD1222 vaccination. V gene TRBV29-1 combines with J gene TRBJ1-1; D is undetermined. The CDR3 DNA is TGCAGCGCTCTTGGGCGGTTGAACACTGAAGCTTTCTTT. Its translation: CSALGRLNTEAFF.